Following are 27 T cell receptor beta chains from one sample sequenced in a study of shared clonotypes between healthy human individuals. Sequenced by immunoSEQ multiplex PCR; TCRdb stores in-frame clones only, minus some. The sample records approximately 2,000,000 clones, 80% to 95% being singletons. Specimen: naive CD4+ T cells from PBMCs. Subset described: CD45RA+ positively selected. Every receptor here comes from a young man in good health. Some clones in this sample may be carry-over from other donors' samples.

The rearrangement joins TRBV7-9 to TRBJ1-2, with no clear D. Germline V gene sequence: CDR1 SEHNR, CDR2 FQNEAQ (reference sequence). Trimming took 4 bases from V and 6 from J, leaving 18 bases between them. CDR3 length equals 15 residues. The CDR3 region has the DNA TGTGCCAGCAGCTCACGCGGGAGCTTTTTCCATGGCTACACCTTC. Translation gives CASSSRGSFFHGYTF.

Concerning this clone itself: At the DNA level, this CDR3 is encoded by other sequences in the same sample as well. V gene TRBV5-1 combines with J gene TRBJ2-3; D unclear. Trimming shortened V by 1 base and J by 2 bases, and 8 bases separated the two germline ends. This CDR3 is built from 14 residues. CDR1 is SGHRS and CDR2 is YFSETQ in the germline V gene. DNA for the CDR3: TGCGCCAGCAGCTTGACGAAGTCCACAGATACGCAGTATTTT. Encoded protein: CASSLTKSTDTQYF.

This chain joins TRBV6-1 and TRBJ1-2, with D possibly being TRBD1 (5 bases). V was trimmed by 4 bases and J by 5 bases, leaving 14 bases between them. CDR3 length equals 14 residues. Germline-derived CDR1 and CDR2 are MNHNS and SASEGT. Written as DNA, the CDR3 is TGTGCCAGCAGTGTAGGGGTCAGGTCTTATGGCTACACCTTC. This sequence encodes CASSVGVRSYGYTF.

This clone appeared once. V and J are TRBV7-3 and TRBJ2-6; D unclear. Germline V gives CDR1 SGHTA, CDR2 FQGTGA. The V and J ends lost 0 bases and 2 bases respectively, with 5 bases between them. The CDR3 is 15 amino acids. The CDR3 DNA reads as TGTGCCAGCAGCTTAACCCGTCCTGGGGCCAACGTCCTGACTTTC. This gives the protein CASSLTRPGANVLTF.

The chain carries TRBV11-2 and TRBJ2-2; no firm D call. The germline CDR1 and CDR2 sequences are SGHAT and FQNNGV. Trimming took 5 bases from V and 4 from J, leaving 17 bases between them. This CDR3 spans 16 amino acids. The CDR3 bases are TGTGCCAGCAGCCCCTCAGGAATGGGTGCCACCGGGGAGCTGTTTTTT. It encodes CASSPSGMGATGELFF.

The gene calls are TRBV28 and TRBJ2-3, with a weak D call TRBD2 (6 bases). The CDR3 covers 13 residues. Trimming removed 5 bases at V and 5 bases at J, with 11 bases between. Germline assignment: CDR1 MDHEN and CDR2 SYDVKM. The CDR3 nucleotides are TGTGCCAGCAGTACTGTGGGGGGAGATACGCAGTATTTT. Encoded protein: CASSTVGGDTQYF.

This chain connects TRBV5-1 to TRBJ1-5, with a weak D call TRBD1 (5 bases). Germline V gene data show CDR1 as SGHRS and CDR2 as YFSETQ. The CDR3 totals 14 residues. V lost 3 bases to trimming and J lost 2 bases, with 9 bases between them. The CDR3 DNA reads TGCGCCAGCAGCTCCATGGGGGGCAATCAGCCCCAGCATTTT. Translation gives CASSSMGGNQPQHF.

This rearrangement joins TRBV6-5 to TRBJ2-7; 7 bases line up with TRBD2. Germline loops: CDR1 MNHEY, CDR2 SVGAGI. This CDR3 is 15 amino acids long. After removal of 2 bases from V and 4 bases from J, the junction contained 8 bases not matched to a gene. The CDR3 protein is CASSYIGGNLYEQYF. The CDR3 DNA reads TGTGCCAGCAGTTACATCGGGGGGAACCTTTACGAGCAGTACTTC.

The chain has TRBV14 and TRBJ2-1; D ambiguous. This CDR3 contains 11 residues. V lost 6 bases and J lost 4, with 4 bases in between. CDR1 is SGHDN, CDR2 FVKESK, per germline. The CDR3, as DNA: TGTGCCAGCAGACTATACAATGAGCAGTTCTTC. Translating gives CASRLYNEQFF. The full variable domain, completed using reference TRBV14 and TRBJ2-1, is EAGVTQFPSHSVIEKGQTVTLRCDPISGHDNLYWYRRVMGKEIKFLLHFVKESKQDESGMPNNRFLAERTGGTYSTLKVQPAELEDSGVYFCASRLYNEQFFGPGTRLTVL.

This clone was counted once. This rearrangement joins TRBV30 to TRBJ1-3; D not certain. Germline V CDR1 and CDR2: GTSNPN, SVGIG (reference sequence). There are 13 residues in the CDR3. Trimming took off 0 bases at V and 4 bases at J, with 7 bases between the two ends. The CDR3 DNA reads TGTGCCTGGAGTGTAATCAGGGGAAACACCATATATTTT. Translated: CAWSVIRGNTIYF.

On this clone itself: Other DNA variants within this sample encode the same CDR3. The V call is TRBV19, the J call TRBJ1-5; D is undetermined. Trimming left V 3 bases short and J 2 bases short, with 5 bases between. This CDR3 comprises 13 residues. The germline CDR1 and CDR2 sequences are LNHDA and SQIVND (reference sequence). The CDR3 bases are TGTGCCAGTAGTATTTGGGGCAATCAGCCCCAGCATTTT. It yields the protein CASSIWGNQPQHF.

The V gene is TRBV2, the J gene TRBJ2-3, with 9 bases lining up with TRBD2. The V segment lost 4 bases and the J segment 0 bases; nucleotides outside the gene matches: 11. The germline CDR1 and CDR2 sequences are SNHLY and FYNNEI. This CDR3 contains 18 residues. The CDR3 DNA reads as TGTGCCAGCAGTGGAAACCGACTAGCGGTGACTAGCACAGATACGCAGTATTTT. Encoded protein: CASSGNRLAVTSTDTQYF.

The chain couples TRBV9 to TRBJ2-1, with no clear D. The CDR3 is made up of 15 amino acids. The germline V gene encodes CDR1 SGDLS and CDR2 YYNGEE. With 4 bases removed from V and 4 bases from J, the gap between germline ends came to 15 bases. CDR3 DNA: TGTGCCAGCAGCCCGGGTAGTACAACATACAATGAGCAGTTCTTC. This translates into CASSPGSTTYNEQFF.

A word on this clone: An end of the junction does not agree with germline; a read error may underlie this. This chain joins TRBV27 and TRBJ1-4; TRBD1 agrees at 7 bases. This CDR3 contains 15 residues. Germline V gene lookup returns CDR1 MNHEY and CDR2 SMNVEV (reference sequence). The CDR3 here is CASSFSRDSYEKLFF. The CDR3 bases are TGTGCCAGCAGTTTTAGTCGGGACAGCTATGAGAAACTGTTTTTT.

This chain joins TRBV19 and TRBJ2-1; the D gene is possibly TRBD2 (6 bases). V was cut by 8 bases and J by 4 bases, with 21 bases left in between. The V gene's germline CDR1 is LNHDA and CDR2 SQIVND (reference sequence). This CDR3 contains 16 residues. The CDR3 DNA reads TGTGCCAGTCCTCCCGGCGGTAGCGGAGGTTACAATGAGCAGTTCTTC. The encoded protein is CASPPGGSGGYNEQFF.

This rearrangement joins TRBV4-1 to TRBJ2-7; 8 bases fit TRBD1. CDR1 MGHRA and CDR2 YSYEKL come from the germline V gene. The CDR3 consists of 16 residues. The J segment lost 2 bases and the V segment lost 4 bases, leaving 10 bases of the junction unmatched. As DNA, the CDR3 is TGCGCCAGCAGCCGGACAGGGTCTCCAGGGACCTACGAGCAGTACTTC. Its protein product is CASSRTGSPGTYEQYF.

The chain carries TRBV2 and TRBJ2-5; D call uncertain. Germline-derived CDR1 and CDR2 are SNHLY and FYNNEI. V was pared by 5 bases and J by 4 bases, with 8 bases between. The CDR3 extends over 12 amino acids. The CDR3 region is CASSKWAETQYF. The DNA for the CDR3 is TGTGCCAGCAGTAAGTGGGCAGAGACCCAGTACTTC.

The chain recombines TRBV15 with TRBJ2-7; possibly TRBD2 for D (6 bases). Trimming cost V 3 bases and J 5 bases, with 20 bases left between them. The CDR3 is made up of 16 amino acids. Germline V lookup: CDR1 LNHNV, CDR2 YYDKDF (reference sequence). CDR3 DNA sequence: TGTGCCACCAGCAGGGCCTGGAGGGAGATGGGCAACGAGCAGTACTTC. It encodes CATSRAWREMGNEQYF.

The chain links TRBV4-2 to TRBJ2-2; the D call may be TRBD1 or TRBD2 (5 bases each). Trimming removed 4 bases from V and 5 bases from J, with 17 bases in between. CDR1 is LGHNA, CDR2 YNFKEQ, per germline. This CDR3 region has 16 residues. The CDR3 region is CASSLDWGSETGELFF. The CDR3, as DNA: TGTGCCAGCAGCCTCGATTGGGGGTCGGAAACCGGGGAGCTGTTTTTT.

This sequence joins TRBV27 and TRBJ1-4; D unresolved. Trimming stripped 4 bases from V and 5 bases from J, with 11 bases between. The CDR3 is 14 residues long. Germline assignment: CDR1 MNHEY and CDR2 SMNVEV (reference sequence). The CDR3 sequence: CASSSRRQNEKLFF. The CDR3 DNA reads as TGTGCCAGCAGTTCAAGACGGCAAAATGAAAAACTGTTTTTT.

The CDR3 protein is CASSYSNPANYGYTF. Here the CDR3 DNA reads TGTGCCAGCAGTTACTCGAATCCGGCTAACTATGGCTACACCTTC. V gene TRBV6-5 combines with J gene TRBJ1-2; D unresolved. CDR1 is MNHEY and CDR2 is SVGAGI in the germline V gene. V was shortened by 0 bases and J by 0 bases, with 8 bases between the two germline ends. The CDR3 totals 15 residues.

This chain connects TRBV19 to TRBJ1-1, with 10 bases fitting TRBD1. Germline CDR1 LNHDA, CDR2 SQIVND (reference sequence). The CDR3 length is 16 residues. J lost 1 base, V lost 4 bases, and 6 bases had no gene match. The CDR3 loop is CASSKWGQGWNTEAFF. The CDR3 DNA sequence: TGTGCCAGTAGTAAATGGGGACAGGGGTGGAACACTGAAGCTTTCTTT.

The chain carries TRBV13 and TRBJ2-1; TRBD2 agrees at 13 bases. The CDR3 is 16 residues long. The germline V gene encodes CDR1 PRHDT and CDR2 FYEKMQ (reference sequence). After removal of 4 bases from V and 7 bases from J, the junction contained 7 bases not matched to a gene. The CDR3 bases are TGTGCCAGCAGCTCTAAACTAGCGGGAGGGCCGAATGAGCAGTTCTTC. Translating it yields CASSSKLAGGPNEQFF.

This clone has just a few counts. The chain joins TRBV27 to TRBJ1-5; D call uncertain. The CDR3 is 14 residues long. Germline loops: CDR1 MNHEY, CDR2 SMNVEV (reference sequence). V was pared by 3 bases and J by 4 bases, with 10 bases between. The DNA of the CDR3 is TGTGCCAGCAGTTTTGGGTTGTGGAATCAGCCCCAGCATTTT. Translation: CASSFGLWNQPQHF.

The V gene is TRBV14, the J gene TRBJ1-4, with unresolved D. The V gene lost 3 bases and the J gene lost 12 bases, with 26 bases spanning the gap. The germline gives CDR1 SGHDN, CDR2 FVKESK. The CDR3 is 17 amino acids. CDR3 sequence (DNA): TGTGCCAGCAGCCACCGACCGTCCGCGGATTTTACGGTTGAACTGTTTTTT. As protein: CASSHRPSADFTVELFF.

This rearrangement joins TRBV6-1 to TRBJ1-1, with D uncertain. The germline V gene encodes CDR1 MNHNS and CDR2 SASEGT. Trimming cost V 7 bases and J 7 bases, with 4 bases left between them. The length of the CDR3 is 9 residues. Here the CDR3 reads CASKFEAFF. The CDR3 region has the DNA TGTGCCAGCAAGTTTGAAGCTTTCTTT.

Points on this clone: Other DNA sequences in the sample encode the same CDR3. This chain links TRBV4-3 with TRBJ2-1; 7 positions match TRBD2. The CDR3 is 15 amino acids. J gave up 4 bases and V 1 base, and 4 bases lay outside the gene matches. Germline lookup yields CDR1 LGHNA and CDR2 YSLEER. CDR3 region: CASSQGPSGYNEQFF. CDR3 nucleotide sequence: TGCGCCAGCAGCCAAGGCCCTAGCGGATACAATGAGCAGTTCTTC.